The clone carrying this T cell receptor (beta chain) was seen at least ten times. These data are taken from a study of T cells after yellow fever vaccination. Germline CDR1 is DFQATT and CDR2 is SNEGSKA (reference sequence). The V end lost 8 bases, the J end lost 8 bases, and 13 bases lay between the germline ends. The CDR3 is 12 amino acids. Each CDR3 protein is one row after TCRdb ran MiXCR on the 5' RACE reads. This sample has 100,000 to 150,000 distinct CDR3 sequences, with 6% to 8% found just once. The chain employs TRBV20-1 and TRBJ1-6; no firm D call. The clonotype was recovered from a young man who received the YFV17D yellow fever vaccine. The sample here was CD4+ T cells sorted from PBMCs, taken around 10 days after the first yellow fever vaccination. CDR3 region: CSIGQRDSPLHF. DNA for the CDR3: TGCAGTATCGGGCAAAGGGATTCACCCCTCCACTTT.